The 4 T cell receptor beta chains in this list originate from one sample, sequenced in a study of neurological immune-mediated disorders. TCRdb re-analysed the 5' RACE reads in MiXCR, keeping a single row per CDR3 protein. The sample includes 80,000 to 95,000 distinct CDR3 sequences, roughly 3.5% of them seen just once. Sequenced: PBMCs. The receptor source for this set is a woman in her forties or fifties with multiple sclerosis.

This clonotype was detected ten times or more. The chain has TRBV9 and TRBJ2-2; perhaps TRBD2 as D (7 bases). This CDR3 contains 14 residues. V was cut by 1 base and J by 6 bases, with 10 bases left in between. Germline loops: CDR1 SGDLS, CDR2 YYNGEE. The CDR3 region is CASSVRGGPGELFF. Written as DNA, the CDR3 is TGTGCCAGCAGCGTAAGGGGGGGCCCCGGGGAGCTGTTTTTT.

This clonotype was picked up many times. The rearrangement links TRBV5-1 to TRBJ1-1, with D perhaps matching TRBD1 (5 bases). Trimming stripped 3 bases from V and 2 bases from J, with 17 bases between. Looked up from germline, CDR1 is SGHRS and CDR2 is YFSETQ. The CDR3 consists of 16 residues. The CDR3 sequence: CASSSGRTDTNTEAFF. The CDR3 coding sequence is TGCGCCAGCAGCTCGGGCCGGACGGACACAAACACTGAAGCTTTCTTT.

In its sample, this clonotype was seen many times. The CDR3 sequence: CASSLRAQGSHQGEQFF. In DNA, the CDR3 is TGTGCCAGCAGCTTACGGGCCCAGGGTTCCCATCAGGGTGAGCAGTTCTTC. The chain recombines TRBV7-2 with TRBJ2-1, with D tentatively TRBD1 (5 bases). Between the trimmed V and J ends, which lost 2 bases and 9 bases, there was a span of 23 bases. Germline CDR1 SGHTA, CDR2 FQGNSA. The CDR3 is made up of 17 amino acids.

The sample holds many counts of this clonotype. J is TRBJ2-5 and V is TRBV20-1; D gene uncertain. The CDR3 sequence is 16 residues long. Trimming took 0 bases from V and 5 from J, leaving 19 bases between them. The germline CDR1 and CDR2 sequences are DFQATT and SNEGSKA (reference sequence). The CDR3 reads CSARDRPATRWETQYF. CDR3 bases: TGCAGTGCTAGAGATCGCCCGGCTACCCGATGGGAGACCCAGTACTTC.